This is a list of T cell receptor beta chains from one sample in a study of cytomegalovirus exposure and HLA in healthy donors. TCRdb's table, derived via immunoSEQ multiplex PCR, lists solely in-frame clones and lacks some. This table holds 40,000 or so clones, roughly 60% found once. Sequencing was carried out using PBMCs. The origin of the receptors is a human donor in good health. CDR3s include the opening cysteine and the closing phenylalanine or tryptophan. D genes are given only for firm matches. Size is stated for part of the rows, as once, few or many counts, or as a class when the clone is expanded.

cdr3_length	v_call	clone_size	j_call	d_call	cdr3_aa	cdr3_nt
13	TRBV27	-	TRBJ1-5	-	CASSLTFNQPQHF	TGTGCCAGCAGTTTGACTTTCAATCAGCCCCAGCATTTT
13	TRBV28	-	TRBJ1-6	TRBD1	CAGGQGGFGPLHF	TGTGCCGGAGGACAGGGAGGGTTTGGACCCCTCCACTTT
12	TRBV7-9	-	TRBJ2-5	-	CASIPRGGTQYF	TGTGCCAGCATCCCACGAGGTGGGACCCAGTACTTC
13	TRBV10-3	-	TRBJ2-4	-	CAISGGGGNIQYF	TGTGCCATCAGTGGGGGAGGGGGTAACATTCAGTACTTC
18	TRBV7-2	few	TRBJ2-1	TRBD2	CASSLGGTSGGAGREQFF	TGTGCCAGCAGCTTAGGCGGGACTAGCGGGGGGGCGGGTCGGGAGCAGTTCTTC
14	TRBV9	-	TRBJ1-2	-	CASSIEQGPSGYTF	TGTGCCAGCAGTATAGAACAGGGTCCGTCGGGCTACACCTTC
16	TRBV7-8	-	TRBJ2-7	TRBD1	CASSFSPGGSSYEQYF	TGTGCCAGCAGCTTTAGTCCAGGGGGCTCATCCTACGAGCAGTACTTC
14	TRBV2	-	TRBJ1-1	TRBD1	CASGRTGVYTEAFF	TGTGCCAGCGGGAGAACAGGGGTGTACACTGAAGCTTTCTTT
17	TRBV5-1	few	TRBJ2-3	TRBD1	CASSLWGGQGRTDTQYF	TGCGCCAGCAGCTTGTGGGGGGGACAGGGTCGGACAGATACGCAGTATTTT
15	TRBV9	-	TRBJ2-1	-	CASSVDDTAYNEQFF	TGTGCCAGCAGCGTAGACGACACAGCTTACAATGAGCAGTTCTTC
14	TRBV7-9	-	TRBJ1-6	TRBD1	CASSRGQVGSPLHF	TGTGCCAGCAGCAGGGGACAGGTTGGTTCACCCCTCCACTTT
16	TRBV7-6	-	TRBJ2-5	TRBD2	CASSFWTSSGAETQYF	TGTGCCAGCAGCTTTTGGACTAGCTCGGGGGCGGAGACCCAGTACTTC
16	TRBV4-2	-	TRBJ2-7	-	CASSTKTGAVGDEQYF	TGTGCCAGCAGCACCAAGACAGGCGCTGTCGGGGACGAGCAGTACTTC
14	TRBV5-4	-	TRBJ2-7	TRBD2	CASRAPGGGYEQYF	TGTGCCAGCAGAGCCCCCGGGGGAGGGTACGAGCAGTACTTC
13	TRBV28	few	TRBJ1-2	-	CASRPGVYYGYTF	TGTGCCAGCAGGCCCGGGGTGTACTATGGCTACACCTTC
11	TRBV5-1	-	TRBJ2-3	-	CASSISDTQYF	TGCGCCAGCAGCATCTCAGATACGCAGTATTTT
16	TRBV5-1	-	TRBJ2-3	TRBD1	CASSSGQGAGSDTQYF	TGCGCCAGCAGCTCGGGACAGGGGGCTGGGAGCGATACGCAGTATTTT
15	TRBV6-4	few	TRBJ1-4	TRBD1	CASSARDRGHEKLFF	TGTGCCAGCAGTGCCCGGGACAGGGGGCATGAAAAACTGTTTTTT
16	TRBV18	-	TRBJ2-7	-	CASSPLLPGAGSEQYF	TGTGCCAGCTCACCGCTTCTTCCAGGCGCTGGGTCGGAGCAGTACTTC
15	TRBV9	-	TRBJ2-5	TRBD2	CASSLGTSGAETQYF	TGTGCCAGCAGCTTGGGGACTAGCGGGGCCGAGACCCAGTACTTC
15	TRBV7-2	-	TRBJ2-2	-	CASSLRVGNTGELFF	TGTGCCAGCAGCTTACGGGTCGGCAACACCGGGGAGCTGTTTTTT
16	TRBV4-1	-	TRBJ1-2	-	CASSQDRAGRGYGYTF	TGCGCCAGCAGCCAAGATCGGGCAGGCCGCGGGTATGGCTACACCTTC
14	TRBV5-1	once	TRBJ2-7	-	CASSLTGWDEEQYF	TGCGCCAGCAGCTTGACAGGTTGGGATGAGGAGCAGTACTTC
12	TRBV28	-	TRBJ2-1	-	CASNRRYNEQFF	TGTGCCAGCAACCGGCGGTACAATGAGCAGTTCTTC
15	TRBV30	-	TRBJ1-5	-	CAWSQGLTGNQPQHF	TGTGCCTGGAGTCAGGGTCTTACCGGCAATCAGCCCCAGCATTTT
13	TRBV9	-	TRBJ2-5	-	CASSRDLQETQYF	TGTGCCAGCAGCCGAGACTTGCAAGAGACCCAGTACTTC
14	TRBV4-2	-	TRBJ1-5	-	CASSQGPGNQPQHF	TGTGCCAGCAGCCAAGGACCAGGGAATCAGCCCCAGCATTTT
16	TRBV2	-	TRBJ1-3	-	CASSVVEFRSGNTIYF	TGTGCCAGCAGTGTCGTCGAGTTCCGCTCTGGAAACACCATATATTTT
13	TRBV28	-	TRBJ1-2	-	CASGRADNYGYTF	TGTGCCAGCGGGCGGGCAGACAACTATGGCTACACCTTC
15	TRBV5-1	-	TRBJ2-1	-	CASRPTGESYNEQFF	TGCGCCAGCAGACCTACAGGCGAATCCTACAATGAGCAGTTCTTC
13	TRBV6-6	-	TRBJ2-2	TRBD1	CAGGQGESGELFF	TGTGCCGGCGGACAGGGCGAGAGCGGGGAGCTGTTTTTT
14	TRBV7-9	-	TRBJ1-6	TRBD1	CASRGQGHNSPLHF	TGTGCCAGCAGGGGACAGGGTCATAATTCACCCCTCCACTTT
15	TRBV7-2	-	TRBJ2-7	TRBD1	CASSISTGSSYEQYF	TGTGCCAGCAGTATTTCGACAGGGAGCTCCTACGAGCAGTACTTC
14	TRBV29-1	few	TRBJ2-7	TRBD2	CSVVVGGSRGEQYF	TGCAGCGTTGTGGTCGGGGGGAGTCGGGGCGAGCAGTACTTC
14	TRBV7-2	-	TRBJ1-6	TRBD1	CASSSGTANSPLHF	TGTGCCAGCAGCTCCGGGACAGCCAATTCACCCCTCCACTTT
15	TRBV28	few	TRBJ1-2	-	CASSQTGSFNYGYTF	TGTGCCAGCAGTCAGACAGGTTCTTTTAACTATGGCTACACCTTC
14	TRBV5-1	-	TRBJ2-5	TRBD1	CASSQGQGLKTQYF	TGCGCCAGCAGCCAGGGACAGGGGCTGAAGACCCAGTACTTC
14	TRBV7-9	-	TRBJ2-7	-	CASSVRTAPYEQYF	TGTGCCAGCAGCGTACGGACAGCTCCCTACGAGCAGTACTTC
12	TRBV27	-	TRBJ1-5	-	CASSLNRGPQHF	TGTGCCAGCAGTCTAAACCGGGGGCCCCAGCATTTT
15	TRBV6-5	-	TRBJ1-6	TRBD1	CASSMGGQGGTPLHF	TGTGCCAGCAGCATGGGGGGACAGGGAGGGACACCCCTCCACTTT
11	TRBV5-7	-	TRBJ1-2	-	CASIQLSGYTF	TGTGCCAGCATTCAACTAAGCGGCTACACCTTC